Included here is one T cell receptor (beta chain) sequence, with context. The data are from a study of beta chain features in type 1 diabetes. The CDR3 has 16 amino acids. Trimming shortened V by 5 bases and J by 5 bases, and 20 bases separated the two germline ends. From germline, CDR1 is MDHEN and CDR2 SYDVKM. Expressed TCRB transcripts were sequenced, since all the RNA that had been isolated was reverse transcribed. Assay: immunoSEQ multiplex PCR; the TCRdb copy retains only in-frame clones and omits some. The table includes hundreds of thousands of clones, about a sixth detected once. Sequencing was carried out using naive CD4+ T cells from blood. V is TRBV28 and J is TRBJ2-3, with TRBD1 as a possible D gene (5 bases). The source is a young man in good health. The CDR3 coding sequence is TGTGCCAGCAGTCCCCGTAGGGGTGGGGCAGGAGATACGCAGTATTTT. Translating gives CASSPRRGGAGDTQYF.